Below, 2 T cell receptor beta chains from the same sample are listed, as sequenced in a study of control samples from healthy donors and cancer patients. Method: immunoSEQ multiplex PCR; TCRdb's copy keeps in-frame clones and lacks some. The sample includes tens of thousands of clones, approximately 90% of them seen just once. The sample consisted of PBMCs. The receptors derive from a woman aged 60-75 years with head and neck cancer.

The rearrangement uses TRBV15 and TRBJ2-7; 9 nucleotides agree with TRBD2. The CDR3 loop spans 13 amino acids. The junction had 6 bases not matched to a gene; V was cut back by 6 bases and J by 6 bases. CDR1 is LNHNV, CDR2 YYDKDF, per germline (reference sequence). DNA of the CDR3: TGTGCCACCAGGGCTAGCGGGATGGTCGAGCAGTACTTC. Translating gives CATRASGMVEQYF.

The V call is TRBV28, the J call TRBJ1-4; possible D gene TRBD1, 5 bases. The germline V gene encodes CDR1 MDHEN and CDR2 SYDVKM. The CDR3 has 15 residues. V was trimmed by 2 bases and J by 2 bases, leaving 9 bases between them. The CDR3 loop reads CASSLGGATNEKLFF. CDR3 nucleotide sequence: TGTGCCAGCAGTTTAGGAGGGGCGACTAATGAAAAACTGTTTTTT. Combining the CDR3 with reference TRBV28 and TRBJ1-4 gives the whole variable domain DVKVTQSSRYLVKRTGEKVFLECVQDMDHENMFWYRQDPGLGLRLIYFSYDVKMKEKGDIPEGYSVSREKKERFSLILESASTNQTSMYLCASSLGGATNEKLFFGSGTQLSVL.